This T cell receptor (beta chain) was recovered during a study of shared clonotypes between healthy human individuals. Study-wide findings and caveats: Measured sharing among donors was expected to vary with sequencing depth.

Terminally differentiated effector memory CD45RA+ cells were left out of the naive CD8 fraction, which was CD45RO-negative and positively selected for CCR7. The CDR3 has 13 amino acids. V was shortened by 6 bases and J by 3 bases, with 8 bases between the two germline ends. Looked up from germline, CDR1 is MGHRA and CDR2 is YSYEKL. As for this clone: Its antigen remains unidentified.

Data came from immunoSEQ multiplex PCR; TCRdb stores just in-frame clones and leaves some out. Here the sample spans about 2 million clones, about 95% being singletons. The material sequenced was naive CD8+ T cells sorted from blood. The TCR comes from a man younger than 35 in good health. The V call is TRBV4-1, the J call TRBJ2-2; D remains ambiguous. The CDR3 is CASRPPDTGELFF. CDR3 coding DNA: TGCGCCAGCAGGCCCCCAGACACCGGGGAGCTGTTTTTT.